This TCR delta chain stems from a study of gamma-delta chains in newborns, infants, children. Study-level background: Microbial exposure reportedly drives polyclonal innate γδ T cell expansion after birth.

This clone was picked up a small number of times. It may be a read error: a sequence one base away is much more abundant. The sample carries other DNA sequences with the same CDR3. TCRdb fed the reads into CATT to redo clone calling. This sample has about 8,300 delta-chain clones, with 1.6% found just once. This receptor was taken from a child who was a newborn, infant or young child, either healthy, febrile or measles-vaccinated (not recorded which). Sequenced sample: blood.

In nucleotides, the CDR3 is TGTGCAGCAAGCCTTCTTCCCGTACTGGGGGACAAGGAAGAGTACACCGATAAACTCATCTTT. Translating it yields CAASLLPVLGDKEEYTDKLIF. The chain links TRAV29/DV5 to TRDJ1, with 9 bases fitting TRDD3. V shed 1 base and J 0 bases; nucleotides not matched to a gene: 22. The CDR3 length is 21 residues. The germline CDR1 and CDR2 sequences are NSMFDY and ISSIKDK. Filled out from reference TRAV29/DV5 and TRDJ1, the complete variable domain reads DQQVKQNSPSLSVQEGRISILNCDYTNSMFDYFLWYKKYPAEGPTFLISISSIKDKNEDGRFTVFLNKSAKHLSLHIVPSQPGDSAVYFCAASLLPVLGDKEEYTDKLIFGKGTRVTVEP.